This TCR beta chain was profiled in a study of PD-1 blockade in classical Hodgkin lymphoma. The CDR3 spans 13 residues. Germline assignment: CDR1 SGHRS and CDR2 YFSETQ. V trimming: 6 bases; J trimming: 2 bases; junction bases outside the gene matches: 3. Every patient relapsed after autologous stem cell transplantation, and brentuximab vedotin exposure varied. TCRdb's table, derived via immunoSEQ multiplex PCR, lists solely in-frame clones and lacks some. The sample lists around 99,000 clones, roughly four fifths occurring once. The sequence was obtained from a human donor with classical Hodgkin lymphoma. This sequence joins TRBV5-1 and TRBJ2-5; 8 bases are a match to TRBD2. Material: peripheral blood mononuclear cells (PBMCs), obtained before the second cycle of nivolumab. The chain's CDR3 is CASTIAGQETQYF. CDR3 DNA: TGCGCCAGCACCATAGCGGGACAAGAGACCCAGTACTTC.